The TCR beta chain described here comes from a study of immune cell composition in non-small cell lung cancer. Some clones are missing from TCRdb's copy, which holds only in-frame ones; the method was immunoSEQ multiplex PCR. The sample has over 1,500 clones; roughly 79% are singletons. This CDR3 has 16 residues. With 6 bases clipped from V and 0 bases from J, the junction kept 9 bases outside the gene matches. Germline lookup yields CDR1 SGHDT and CDR2 YYEEEE. This TCR was sampled from a human donor with non-small cell lung cancer. The sample comprised lung tumor tissue. The chain joins TRBV5-6 to TRBJ2-1; 7 bases fit TRBD2. In DNA form, the CDR3 reads TGTGCCAGCACCCTCTGGCGGGGGAGCTCCTACAATGAGCAGTTCTTC. Protein sequence: CASTLWRGSSYNEQFF.